One and the same sample provided the 28 T cell receptor beta chains below, sequenced in a study of cytomegalovirus exposure and HLA in healthy donors. PCR used 60 Vbeta primers and 13 Jbeta primers. Data came from immunoSEQ multiplex PCR; TCRdb stores just in-frame clones and leaves some out. The table shows over 200,000 clones, with around 73% occurring only once. The sequencing input was PBMCs. The receptors were sampled from a male donor in good health and CMV-seronegative.

This clone was observed a single time. The chain uses TRBV7-9 and TRBJ2-5, with 9 bases matching TRBD2. CDR1 and CDR2 (germline): SEHNR, FQNEAQ (reference sequence). Trimming cost V 1 base and J 13 bases; bases outside gene matches: 7. The CDR3 spans 13 residues. CDR3 coding DNA: TGTGCCAGCAGCTTAGGGGCCGAGCGGGAGGTGTACTTC. Residues: CASSLGAEREVYF.

This clone was found a few times. This chain's CDR3 is CASSTGESGYTF. The CDR3 DNA reads as TGTGCCAGCAGCACAGGGGAAAGTGGCTACACCTTC. This chain joins TRBV6-4 and TRBJ1-2; 7 bases fit TRBD1. Germline loops: CDR1 MRHNA, CDR2 SNTAGT. J was trimmed by 7 bases and V by 6 bases; bases with no gene match: 5. This CDR3 comprises 12 residues.

V usage is TRBV27 and J usage is TRBJ2-2, with D unresolved. V lost 8 bases, J lost 0 bases, and 13 bases lay in between. CDR1 MNHEY and CDR2 SMNVEV come from the germline V gene (reference sequence). The CDR3 covers 15 residues. In nucleotides, the CDR3 is TGTGCCAGCGCTAGAAGCCTGGCGAACACCGGGGAGCTGTTTTTT. This encodes CASARSLANTGELFF.

The chain links TRBV7-9 to TRBJ2-7, with D possibly TRBD2 on 6 matching bases. This CDR3 is 14 amino acids long. Per germline, CDR1 SEHNR and CDR2 FQNEAQ (reference sequence). Trimming took off 5 bases at V and 2 bases at J, with 13 bases between the two ends. The CDR3 protein is CASSAGTGPYEQYF. The DNA for the CDR3 is TGTGCCAGCAGCGCCGGGACTGGTCCCTACGAGCAGTACTTC.

J is TRBJ2-1 and V is TRBV19; D is perhaps TRBD2 (6 bases). The germline V and J ends were trimmed by 3 bases and 8 bases, with 17 bases remaining between them. This CDR3 is built from 15 residues. Germline assignment: CDR1 LNHDA and CDR2 SQIVND (reference sequence). In DNA form, the CDR3 reads TGTGCCAGTAGTATCTCTAGCGCCGTCTGGGATGAGCAGTTCTTC. This gives the protein CASSISSAVWDEQFF.

This clone appeared a single time. The chain employs TRBV29-1 and TRBJ2-1; the match to TRBD2 covers 7 bases. The CDR3 has 14 residues. Germline CDR1 is SQVTM and CDR2 is ANQGSEA. V gave up 7 bases and J gave up 7 bases; unmatched junction bases: 13. Here the CDR3 reads CSAITGGLGNEQFF. CDR3 coding DNA: TGCAGCGCCATAACAGGCGGACTAGGGAATGAGCAGTTCTTC.

J is TRBJ2-1 and V is TRBV4-1; D is perhaps TRBD1 (6 bases). The V gene lost 0 bases and the J gene lost 8 bases, with 8 bases spanning the gap. This CDR3 contains 13 residues. CDR1 and CDR2 (germline): MGHRA, YSYEKL. CDR3 region: CASSQDGGDEQFF. As DNA, the CDR3 is TGCGCCAGCAGCCAAGATGGGGGCGATGAGCAGTTCTTC.

This chain uses TRBV5-4 with TRBJ2-2; 9 nucleotides align to TRBD1. J was trimmed by 7 bases and V by 2 bases; bases with no gene match: 9. The CDR3 has 16 residues. In germline, CDR1 is SGHNT, CDR2 YYREEE (reference sequence). CDR3 loop: CASSFPGQGVNGELFF. DNA of the CDR3: TGTGCCAGCAGCTTCCCGGGACAGGGAGTAAACGGGGAGCTGTTTTTT.

The genes are TRBV5-1 and TRBJ2-3; D possibly corresponds to TRBD2 (6 bases). Germline assignment: CDR1 SGHRS and CDR2 YFSETQ. Trimming shortened V by 1 base and J by 0 bases, and 12 bases separated the two germline ends. The CDR3 is made up of 16 amino acids. The CDR3 DNA reads as TGCGCCAGCAGCTTGTCAAGCGGGCGGAGCACAGATACGCAGTATTTT. Protein: CASSLSSGRSTDTQYF.

The chain uses TRBV19 and TRBJ2-1; 7 bases are a match to TRBD2. The CDR3 runs 15 residues. V lost 4 bases and J lost 5; bases outside the gene matches: 8. CDR1 is LNHDA, CDR2 SQIVND, per germline (reference sequence). In nucleotides, the CDR3 is TGTGCCAGTAGTAGATACTCTAGCGGCCACAATGAGCAGTTCTTC. It encodes CASSRYSSGHNEQFF. Full variable domain (rest looked up from reference TRBV19 and TRBJ2-1): DGGITQSPKYLFRKEGQNVTLSCEQNLNHDAMYWYRQDPGQGLRLIYYSQIVNDFQKGDIAEGYSVSREKKESFPLTVTSAQKNPTAFYLCASSRYSSGHNEQFFGPGTRLTVL.

The chain uses TRBV19 and TRBJ1-2, with D maybe TRBD1 (5 bases). CDR1 is LNHDA, CDR2 SQIVND, per germline (reference sequence). V shed 3 bases and J shed 2 bases, with 22 bases lying between them. This CDR3 is built from 18 residues. As DNA, the CDR3 is TGTGCCAGTAGTATTTCTTGGATCACGCGGGGGTTAAACTATGGCTACACCTTC. Translation: CASSISWITRGLNYGYTF.

On this clone itself: Compared with germline, one end of the junction differs, possibly owing to a read error. The rearrangement links TRBV5-6 to TRBJ2-4; 8 positions match TRBD1. In germline, CDR1 is SGHDT, CDR2 YYEEEE. CDR3 size: 12 residues. The CDR3 region has the DNA TGTGCCAGCAGCTGGGGGAAGGGACAGGTCTTCTTC. Translating it yields CASSWGKGQVFF.

The chain employs TRBV2 and TRBJ2-2; 8 bases align to TRBD1. In germline, CDR1 is SNHLY, CDR2 FYNNEI. CDR3 length: 14 residues. The junction had 6 bases not matched to a gene; V was cut back by 7 bases and J by 5 bases. The CDR3 reads CASMVDRETGELFF. The CDR3 nucleotides read TGTGCCAGCATGGTGGACAGGGAGACCGGGGAGCTGTTTTTT.

The genes are TRBV5-4 and TRBJ1-5; TRBD1 agrees at 8 bases. Germline CDR1 is SGHNT and CDR2 is YYREEE (reference sequence). The CDR3 runs 14 residues. V was pared by 4 bases and J by 6 bases, with 6 bases of the junction left unmatched. In DNA form, the CDR3 reads TGTGCCAGCAGCCGGACAGGGTCGGGTCAGCCCCAGCATTTT. This sequence encodes CASSRTGSGQPQHF.

This clone was seen just once. The V call is TRBV5-1, the J call TRBJ2-5; no definite D call. The CDR3 has 13 residues. Trimming stripped 1 base from V and 1 base from J, with 5 bases between. Germline CDR1 SGHRS, CDR2 YFSETQ. CDR3 protein: CASSLSVQETQYF. The CDR3 nucleotides are TGCGCCAGCAGCTTGTCTGTCCAAGAGACCCAGTACTTC.

This chain links TRBV28 with TRBJ2-1, with D possibly being TRBD1 (6 bases). Looked up from germline, CDR1 is MDHEN and CDR2 is SYDVKM. CDR3 length: 16 residues. V lost 2 bases to trimming and J lost 1 base, with 12 bases between them. The CDR3 DNA follows: TGTGCCAGCAGTTTAGAGTACAGGGCATCCTACAATGAGCAGTTCTTC. Protein: CASSLEYRASYNEQFF.

This sequence joins TRBV9 and TRBJ2-5; 11 nucleotides line up with TRBD1. V lost 0 bases, J lost 4 bases, and 5 bases stayed unmatched. Germline loops: CDR1 SGDLS, CDR2 YYNGEE. The CDR3 is 16 residues long. CDR3 in amino acids: CASSVVGQGEVETQYF. The CDR3 coding sequence is TGTGCCAGCAGCGTAGTGGGACAGGGGGAAGTAGAGACCCAGTACTTC.

The rearrangement uses TRBV9 and TRBJ2-3, with 8 nucleotides matching TRBD1. With 1 base clipped from V and 3 bases from J, the junction kept 4 bases outside the gene matches. In germline, CDR1 is SGDLS, CDR2 YYNGEE. The CDR3 spans 15 residues. CDR3 sequence reads: CASSVLDRETDTQYF. Here the CDR3 DNA reads TGTGCCAGCAGCGTATTGGACAGGGAGACAGATACGCAGTATTTT.

The genes are TRBV13 and TRBJ2-7; the D gene is possibly TRBD1 (5 bases). Germline-derived CDR1 and CDR2 are PRHDT and FYEKMQ (reference sequence). Deletions cut 0 bases from V and 3 bases from J, with 6 bases between. This CDR3 is 13 amino acids long. The CDR3 here is CASSLGQGYEQYF. DNA for the CDR3: TGTGCCAGCAGCTTAGGTCAGGGCTACGAGCAGTACTTC.

Comment on this clone: Other DNA sequences in this sample translate to the same CDR3. The chain joins TRBV2 to TRBJ2-7, with a possible D match to TRBD1 (5 bases). Germline CDR1 SNHLY, CDR2 FYNNEI. The V end was cut by 1 base, the J end by 2 bases, with 6 bases between. The CDR3 extends over 13 amino acids. CDR3 DNA: TGTGCCAGCAGTGAAGGACAGACCTACGAGCAGTACTTC. The encoded protein is CASSEGQTYEQYF.

The V call is TRBV6-1, the J call TRBJ1-5, with D possibly TRBD1 on 5 matching bases. The germline V gene encodes CDR1 MNHNS and CDR2 SASEGT. V was clipped by 1 base and J by 2 bases, with 9 bases between them. This CDR3 is built from 15 residues. The CDR3 loop is CASSEGGGGNQPQHF. The CDR3 DNA reads TGTGCCAGCAGTGAAGGGGGAGGGGGCAATCAGCCCCAGCATTTT.

The chain links TRBV18 to TRBJ2-7; TRBD1 matches 8 bases. CDR3 size: 15 residues. The germline V gene encodes CDR1 KGHSH and CDR2 LQKENI. With 2 bases clipped from V and 7 bases from J, the junction kept 10 bases outside the gene matches. Here the CDR3 reads CASSPDRQGASEQYF. The CDR3 DNA reads TGTGCCAGCTCACCAGATCGGCAGGGGGCCAGTGAGCAGTACTTC. The full variable domain, its missing parts supplied by reference TRBV18 and TRBJ2-7, is NAGVMQNPRHLVRRRGQEARLRCSPMKGHSHVYWYRQLPEEGLKFMVYLQKENIIDESGMPKERFSAEFPKEGPSILRIQQVVRGDSAAYFCASSPDRQGASEQYFGPGTRLTVT.

The chain carries TRBV14 and TRBJ2-1, with 10 bases that match TRBD2. This CDR3 spans 16 amino acids. V dropped 1 base and J dropped 5; count of bases not matched to a gene: 5. Germline loops: CDR1 SGHDN, CDR2 FVKESK. The CDR3 coding sequence is TGTGCCAGCAGCCAAGTATGGACTAGCGGACACAATGAGCAGTTCTTC. It translates to CASSQVWTSGHNEQFF.

This clone appeared a single time. This chain uses TRBV14 with TRBJ2-7, with 9 bases that match TRBD1. Germline lookup yields CDR1 SGHDN and CDR2 FVKESK. This CDR3 contains 14 residues. Trimming removed 1 base from V and 6 bases from J; junction bases left unmatched: 4. The CDR3 nucleotides read TGTGCCAGCAGCCAAGTACAGGGGGCAACCGAGCAGTACTTC. It translates to CASSQVQGATEQYF.

The CDR3 region has the DNA TGTGCCACCAGCAGTGACGAGGGCCACCCCGTCGAAAAACTGTTTTTT. Translation: CATSSDEGHPVEKLFF. The chain carries TRBV15 and TRBJ1-4; no reliable D call. V lost 3 bases and J lost 8, with 19 bases in between. The V gene's germline CDR1 is LNHNV and CDR2 YYDKDF (reference sequence). The CDR3 has 16 residues.

This chain connects TRBV27 to TRBJ2-1; D is possibly TRBD1 (6 bases). Germline V gives CDR1 MNHEY, CDR2 SMNVEV (reference sequence). With 6 bases removed from V and 3 bases from J, the gap between germline ends came to 18 bases. There are 16 residues in the CDR3. The CDR3 DNA sequence: TGTGCCAGCAGGACCGCCGGGACAAGTCTCTACAATGAGCAGTTCTTC. Its protein product is CASRTAGTSLYNEQFF.

V usage is TRBV19 and J usage is TRBJ2-1, with TRBD2 identical over 7 bases. Looked up from germline, CDR1 is LNHDA and CDR2 is SQIVND (reference sequence). The CDR3 extends over 14 amino acids. V shed 1 base, J shed 5 bases, and the junction held 2 bases outside the gene matches. The CDR3 DNA follows: TGTGCCAGTAGTATAGGGGGAGGGCACAATGAGCAGTTCTTC. This codes for CASSIGGGHNEQFF.

This clone was detected only once. The V call is TRBV19, the J call TRBJ2-6; TRBD1 aligns across 7 bases. Germline loops: CDR1 LNHDA, CDR2 SQIVND (reference sequence). The V and J ends lost 5 bases and 0 bases, in that order; junction bases with no gene match: 7. The CDR3 is made up of 17 amino acids. The CDR3 loop is CASSPGQPLSGANVLTF. As DNA, the CDR3 is TGTGCCAGTAGTCCGGGACAGCCTCTCTCTGGGGCCAACGTCCTGACTTTC.